The TCR beta chain described here comes from a study of CD8+CD57+ T cells in acquired aplastic anemia listed by TCRdb under 2018. Some background on the complete study: A mean of approximately 3 ug of DNA, ranging from about 0.2 to 27.4 ug, was extracted from sorted CD4+ and CD8+ cells. A CD8+CD57+ expansion meant a frequency higher than the mean frequency seen in healthy subjects. Study-wide findings and limitations: Patients and healthy controls showed no significant difference in CD8+ Simpson's diversity (P=0.060). Some 27 CD8+ CDR3 sequences were found in both patients and controls but appeared to be highly expressed in patients and within the immunodominant clones of the patients.

Flow cytometry had shown CD8+CD57+ cell expansion in the patients selected for sequencing. Every patient had severe acquired aplastic anemia, diagnosed using the International Study of Aplastic Anemia and Agranulocytosis and Camitta criteria. Patients had received no therapy at the time of blood sampling. The study deep-sequenced TCR repertoires of sorted CD4+ and CD8+ blood T cells from severe aplastic anemia patients and healthy subjects. Patients were enrolled in the USA under clinicaltrials.gov protocols 00001620, 01623167, 00001397, 00071045, 00081523 and 00961064. Ficoll-Paque density gradient centrifugation was used to isolate peripheral blood mononuclear cells. CD4+ and CD8+ T cells were sorted by FACS or magnetic beads before DNA extraction. Genomic DNA was used as template for profiling of TCR beta VDJ combinations and CDR3 sequences. An Illumina HiSeq 2000 was the platform used for TCR repertoire sequencing. The authors' analysis ran thus. Repertoires were assessed using TRBV/TRBJ rearrangement plots, CDR3 size and DJ length profiles, and Simpson's diversity index. Whichever DNA sequence was most abundant in the deep sequencing data was defined as the immunodominant clone. CDR3 amino acid sequences were screened for sharing across subjects and compared with published repertoires and the VDJdb database. TCRdb passed the public sequencing reads through fastp at Q25 and MiXCR, retaining productive beta sequences. Each record represents a unique CDR3 protein, reported with the most common genes and DNA among its rows. The V and J calls were determined by TCRdb, not by the authors. The sample includes hundreds of thousands of distinct CDR3 sequences, with about three fifths observed a single time. The top ten hold 1.3% of the sample.

From the germline V gene (reference sequence), CDR1 is SEHNR and CDR2 is FQNEAQ. The CDR3 measures 17 amino acids from cysteine to phenylalanine. Left in the record is the CDR3 DNA by itself, 51 bases read in frame from the first base. V was cut back by 6 bases and J by 0 bases, leaving a gap of 15 bases between them. This clonotype was counted only a few times. Its antigen is still unknown. The sample holds no much larger clone one base away, and base qualities are not on file. The receptor was isolated from a human donor with aplastic anemia. The rearrangement combines TRBV7-9 with TRBJ1-6; TRBD1 is a possible D gene, resting on 6 matching bases. The sample comprised sorted CD4+, CD8+, or CD8+CD57+ T cells (not recorded which) from PBMCs. The nucleotide sequence reads as follows: TGTGCCAGCAGACAGGTCACAGGGAGCTCCTATAATTCACCCCTCCACTTT. It encodes CASRQVTGSSYNSPLHF.